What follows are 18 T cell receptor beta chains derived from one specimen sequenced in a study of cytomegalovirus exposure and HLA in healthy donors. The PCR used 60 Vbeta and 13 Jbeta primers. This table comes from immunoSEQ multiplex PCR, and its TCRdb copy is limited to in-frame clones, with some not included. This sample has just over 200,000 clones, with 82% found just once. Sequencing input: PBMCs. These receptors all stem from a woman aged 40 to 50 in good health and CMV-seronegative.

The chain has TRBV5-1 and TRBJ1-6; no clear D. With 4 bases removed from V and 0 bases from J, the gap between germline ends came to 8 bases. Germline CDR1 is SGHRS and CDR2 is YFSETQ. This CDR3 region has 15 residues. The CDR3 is CASSVRSSYNSPLHF. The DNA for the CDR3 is TGCGCCAGCAGCGTTCGGAGCTCCTATAATTCACCCCTCCACTTT. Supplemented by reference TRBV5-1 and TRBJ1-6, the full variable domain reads KAGVTQTPRYLIKTRGQQVTLSCSPISGHRSVSWYQQTPGQGLQFLFEYFSETQRNKGNFPGRFSGRQFSNSRSEMNVSTLELGDSALYLCASSVRSSYNSPLHFGNGTRLTVT.

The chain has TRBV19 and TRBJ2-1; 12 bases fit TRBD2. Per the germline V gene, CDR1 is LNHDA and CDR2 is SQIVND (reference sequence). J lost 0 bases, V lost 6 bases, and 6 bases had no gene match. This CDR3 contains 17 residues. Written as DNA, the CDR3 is TGTGCCAGTAGGCAACTAGCGGGAGGATTCTCCTACAATGAGCAGTTCTTC. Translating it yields CASRQLAGGFSYNEQFF. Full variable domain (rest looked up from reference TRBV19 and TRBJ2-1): DGGITQSPKYLFRKEGQNVTLSCEQNLNHDAMYWYRQDPGQGLRLIYYSQIVNDFQKGDIAEGYSVSREKKESFPLTVTSAQKNPTAFYLCASRQLAGGFSYNEQFFGPGTRLTVL.

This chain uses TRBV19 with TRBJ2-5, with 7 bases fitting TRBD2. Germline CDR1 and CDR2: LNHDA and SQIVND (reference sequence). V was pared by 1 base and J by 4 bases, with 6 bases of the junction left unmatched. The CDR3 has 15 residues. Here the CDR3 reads CASSIGFIAGETQYF. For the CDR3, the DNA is TGTGCCAGTAGTATAGGGTTCATAGCGGGAGAGACCCAGTACTTC. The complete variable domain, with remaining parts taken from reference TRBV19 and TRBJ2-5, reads DGGITQSPKYLFRKEGQNVTLSCEQNLNHDAMYWYRQDPGQGLRLIYYSQIVNDFQKGDIAEGYSVSREKKESFPLTVTSAQKNPTAFYLCASSIGFIAGETQYFGPGTRLLVL.

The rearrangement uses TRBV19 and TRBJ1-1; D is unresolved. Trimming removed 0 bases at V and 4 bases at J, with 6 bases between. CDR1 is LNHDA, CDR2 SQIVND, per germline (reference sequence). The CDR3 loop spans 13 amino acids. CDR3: CASSIDRGTEAFF. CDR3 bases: TGTGCCAGTAGTATAGACCGGGGCACTGAAGCTTTCTTT.

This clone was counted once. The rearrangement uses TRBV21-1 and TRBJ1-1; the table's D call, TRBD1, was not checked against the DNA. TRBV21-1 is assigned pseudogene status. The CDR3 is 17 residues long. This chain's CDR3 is CASSIPLETGWNTEAFF. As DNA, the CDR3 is TGTGCCAGCAGCATACCCCTTGAGACAGGGTGGAACACTGAAGCTTTCTTT.

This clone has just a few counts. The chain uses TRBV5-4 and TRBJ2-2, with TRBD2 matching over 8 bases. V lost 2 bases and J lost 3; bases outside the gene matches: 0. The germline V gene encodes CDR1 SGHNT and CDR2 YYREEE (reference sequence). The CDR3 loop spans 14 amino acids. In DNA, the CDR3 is TGTGCCAGCAGCTTAGCGGGAGACACCGGGGAGCTGTTTTTT. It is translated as CASSLAGDTGELFF.

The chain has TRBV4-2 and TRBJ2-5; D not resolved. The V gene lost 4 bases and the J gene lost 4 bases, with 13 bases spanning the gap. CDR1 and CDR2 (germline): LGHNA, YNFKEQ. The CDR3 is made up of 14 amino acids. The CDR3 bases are TGTGCCAGCAGCCTACCACCTCCGCGAGAGACCCAGTACTTC. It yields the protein CASSLPPPRETQYF.

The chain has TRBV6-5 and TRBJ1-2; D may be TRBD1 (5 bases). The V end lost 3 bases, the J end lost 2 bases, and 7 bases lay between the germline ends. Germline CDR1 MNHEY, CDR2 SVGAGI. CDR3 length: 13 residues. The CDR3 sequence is CASSYGGNYGYTF. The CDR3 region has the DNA TGTGCCAGCAGTTATGGGGGGAACTATGGCTACACCTTC.

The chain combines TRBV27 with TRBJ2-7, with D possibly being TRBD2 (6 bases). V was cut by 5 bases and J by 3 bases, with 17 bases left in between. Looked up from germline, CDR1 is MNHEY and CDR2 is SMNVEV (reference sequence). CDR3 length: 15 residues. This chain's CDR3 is CASSPGSGGNYEQYF. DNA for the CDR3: TGTGCCAGCAGTCCAGGTAGCGGAGGGAACTACGAGCAGTACTTC.

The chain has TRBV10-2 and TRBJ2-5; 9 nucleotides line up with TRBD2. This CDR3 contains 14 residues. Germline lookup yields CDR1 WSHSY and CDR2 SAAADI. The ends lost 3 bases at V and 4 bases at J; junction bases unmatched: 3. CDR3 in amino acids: CASSEAGGIETQYF. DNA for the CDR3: TGCGCCAGCAGTGAAGCGGGAGGAATAGAGACCCAGTACTTC.

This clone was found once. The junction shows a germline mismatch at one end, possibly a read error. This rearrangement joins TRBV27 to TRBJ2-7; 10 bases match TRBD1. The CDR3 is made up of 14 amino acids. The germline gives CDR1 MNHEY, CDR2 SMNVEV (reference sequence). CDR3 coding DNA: TGTGCCAGCAGCCTTGGACAGGGGGTATGGGAGCAGCACTTC. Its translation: CASSLGQGVWEQHF.

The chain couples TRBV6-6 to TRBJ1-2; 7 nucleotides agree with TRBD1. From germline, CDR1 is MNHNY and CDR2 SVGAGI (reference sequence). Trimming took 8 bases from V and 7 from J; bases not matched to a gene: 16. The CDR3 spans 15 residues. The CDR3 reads CASSLSHGGGGGYTF. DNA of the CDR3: TGTGCCAGCTCACTTAGCCATGGAGGGGGCGGTGGCTACACCTTC.

The CDR3 is CASSGVEADTQYF. The CDR3 coding sequence is TGTGCCAGCAGTGGAGTCGAGGCAGATACGCAGTATTTT. This chain connects TRBV2 to TRBJ2-3; D is uncertain. The germline gives CDR1 SNHLY, CDR2 FYNNEI. The CDR3 sequence is 13 residues long. V lost 4 bases to trimming and J lost 4 bases, with 9 bases between them.

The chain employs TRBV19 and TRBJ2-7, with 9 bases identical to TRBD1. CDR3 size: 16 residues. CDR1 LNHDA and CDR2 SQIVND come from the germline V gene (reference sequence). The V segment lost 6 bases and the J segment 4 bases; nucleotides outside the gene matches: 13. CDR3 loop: CASSRGTGSVGYEQYF. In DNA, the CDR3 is TGTGCCAGTAGCAGAGGGACAGGGTCGGTTGGGTACGAGCAGTACTTC.

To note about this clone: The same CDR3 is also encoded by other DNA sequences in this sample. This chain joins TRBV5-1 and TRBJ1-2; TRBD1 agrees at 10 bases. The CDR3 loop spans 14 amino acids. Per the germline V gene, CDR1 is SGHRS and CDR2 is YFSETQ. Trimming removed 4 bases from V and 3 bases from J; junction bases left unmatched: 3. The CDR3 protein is CASSRTGGDYGYTF. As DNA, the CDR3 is TGCGCCAGCAGCCGGACAGGGGGAGACTATGGCTACACCTTC.

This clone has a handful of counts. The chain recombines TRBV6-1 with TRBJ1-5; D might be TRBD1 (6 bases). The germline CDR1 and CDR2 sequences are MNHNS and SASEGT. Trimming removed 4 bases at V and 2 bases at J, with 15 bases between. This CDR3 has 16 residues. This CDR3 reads CASSGSGTFGNQPQHF. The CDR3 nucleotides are TGTGCCAGCAGTGGCTCCGGGACATTTGGCAATCAGCCCCAGCATTTT.

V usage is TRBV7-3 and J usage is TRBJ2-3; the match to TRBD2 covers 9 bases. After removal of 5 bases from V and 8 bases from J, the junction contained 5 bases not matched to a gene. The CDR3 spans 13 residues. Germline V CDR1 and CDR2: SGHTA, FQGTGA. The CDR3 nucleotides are TGTGCCAGCAGCAAGCTAGCGGGATCTACGCAGTATTTT. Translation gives CASSKLAGSTQYF.

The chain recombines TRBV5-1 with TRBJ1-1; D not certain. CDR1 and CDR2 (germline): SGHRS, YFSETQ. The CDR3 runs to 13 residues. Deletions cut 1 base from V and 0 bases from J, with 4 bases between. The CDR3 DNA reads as TGCGCCAGCAGCTTGCAGATGAACACTGAAGCTTTCTTT. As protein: CASSLQMNTEAFF.